This TCR beta chain was found in a study of T cell responses to AZD1222 COVID-19 vaccine. V lost 6 bases and J 6 bases, leaving 11 bases between the germline ends. This CDR3 comprises 13 residues. Germline values: CDR1 MNHEY, CDR2 SVGAGI. Overall study results and limits: Two AZD1222 administrations were followed by greater Spike-specific TCR breadth and depth. The study sampled repertoires only after the peak T cell response. Baseline seropositives among AZD1222 recipients totaled only 5 to 7. A reported finding is that nearly half of spike-specific TCRs target unmutated variant regions.

As for this clone: Its antigen is currently unknown.

TCRdb keeps only in-frame clones here, not all; method: immunoSEQ multiplex PCR. Of about 150,000 clones in the sample, roughly 90% are singletons; the top ten hold less than 1.5%. This receptor was obtained from an adult who received the AZD1222 COVID-19 vaccine. V usage is TRBV6-5 and J usage is TRBJ1-4; D perhaps matches TRBD1 (6 bases). Sequencing was performed on peripheral blood, taken 28 days after the second AZD1222 dose. The CDR3 sequence: CASSQGPDEKLFF. The CDR3 region has the DNA TGTGCCAGCAGCCAGGGGCCGGATGAAAAACTGTTTTTT.